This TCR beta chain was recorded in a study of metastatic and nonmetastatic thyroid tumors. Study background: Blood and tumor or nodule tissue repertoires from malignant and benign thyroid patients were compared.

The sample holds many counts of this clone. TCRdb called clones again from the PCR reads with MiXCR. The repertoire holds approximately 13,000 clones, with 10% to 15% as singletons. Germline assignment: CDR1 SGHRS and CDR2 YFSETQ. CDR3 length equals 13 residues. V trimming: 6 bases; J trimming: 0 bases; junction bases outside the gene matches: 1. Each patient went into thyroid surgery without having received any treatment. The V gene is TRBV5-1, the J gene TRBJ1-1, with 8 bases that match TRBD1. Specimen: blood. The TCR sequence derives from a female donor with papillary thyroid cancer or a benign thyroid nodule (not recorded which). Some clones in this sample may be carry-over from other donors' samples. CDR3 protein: CASKDRVNTEAFF. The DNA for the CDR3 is TGCGCCAGCAAGGACAGGGTGAACACTGAAGCTTTCTTT.